One sample yielded the 9 T cell receptor beta chains listed below, sequenced in a study of shared clonotypes between healthy human individuals. Produced via immunoSEQ multiplex PCR; TCRdb's table is partial and in-frame only. The sample consists of roughly 2,500,000 clones, 93% of them appearing once. The sample consisted of naive CD4+ T cells from PBMCs. Subset here: CD45RA+ positively selected. These TCRs come from a man aged 18 to 30 in good health. Some clones in this sample may be carry-over from other donors' samples.

This clone was recorded once. The V call is TRBV7-9, the J call TRBJ1-2; a weak D match, TRBD1 (6 bases). The CDR3 length is 15 residues. V lost 3 bases and J 3 bases, leaving 14 bases between the germline ends. Looked up from germline, CDR1 is SEHNR and CDR2 is FQNEAQ (reference sequence). This CDR3 is CASSLGGAQDYGYTF. CDR3 DNA sequence: TGTGCCAGCAGCTTGGGGGGGGCGCAGGACTATGGCTACACCTTC. Combining the CDR3 with reference TRBV7-9 and TRBJ1-2 gives the whole variable domain DTGVSQNPRHKITKRGQNVTFRCDPISEHNRLYWYRQTLGQGPEFLTYFQNEAQLEKSRLLSDRFSAERPKGSFSTLEIQRTEQGDSAMYLCASSLGGAQDYGYTFGSGTRLTVV.

This clone was observed a single time. Different DNA sequences within this sample yield the same CDR3. This chain links TRBV7-2 with TRBJ1-2; 8 bases match TRBD1. With V trimmed by 5 bases and J by 4 bases, 3 bases remained unmatched. The CDR3 is made up of 13 amino acids. Germline loops: CDR1 SGHTA, CDR2 FQGNSA. The CDR3 loop is CASSPGTGYGYTF. CDR3 nucleotide sequence: TGTGCCAGCAGCCCCGGGACAGGCTATGGCTACACCTTC.

The genes are TRBV25-1 and TRBJ2-5; 8 nucleotides match TRBD1. The DNA end is more similar to TRBJ2-7, so the J call may be wrong. This CDR3 is built from 15 residues. Germline CDR1 and CDR2: MGHDK and SYGVNS. The CDR3 DNA reads TGTGCCAGCAGTGGGGCCGGACAGGGCCGATACGAGCAGTACTTC. Amino acid sequence: CASSGAGQGRYEQYF.

V gene TRBV13 combines with J gene TRBJ1-1; D not resolved. The germline CDR1 and CDR2 sequences are PRHDT and FYEKMQ (reference sequence). This CDR3 spans 15 amino acids. V was pared by 1 base and J by 0 bases, with 9 bases between. The CDR3 reads CASSLEAEMNTEAFF. As DNA, the CDR3 is TGTGCCAGCAGCTTAGAAGCGGAAATGAACACTGAAGCTTTCTTT.

Concerning this clone: The identical CDR3 is also encoded by other nucleotide sequences in the sample. The chain uses TRBV4-3 and TRBJ1-1; D uncertain. CDR1 and CDR2 (germline): LGHNA, YSLEER. With 1 base removed from V and 5 bases from J, the gap between germline ends came to 8 bases. The CDR3 has 13 residues. The DNA for the CDR3 is TGCGCCAGCAGCCAAGCAGGTAATACTGAAGCTTTCTTT. Residues: CASSQAGNTEAFF.

In its sample, this clone was seen once. The CDR3 loop is CASSLVGFGYGYTF. In DNA form, the CDR3 reads TGTGCCAGCAGCTTAGTAGGTTTCGGCTATGGCTACACCTTC. J is TRBJ1-2 and V is TRBV7-2; no clear D. The CDR3 consists of 14 residues. V was pared by 1 base and J by 4 bases, with 10 bases between. CDR1 is SGHTA, CDR2 FQGNSA, per germline.

V and J are TRBV28 and TRBJ2-5, with TRBD1 matching over 8 bases. The CDR3 runs 15 residues. Germline V gene sequence: CDR1 MDHEN, CDR2 SYDVKM. Trimming cost V 3 bases and J 3 bases; bases outside gene matches: 6. CDR3 sequence (DNA): TGTGCCAGCAGTTTGAATCCGGACAGGGAAGAGACCCAGTACTTC. Translated: CASSLNPDREETQYF.

The table lists this clone with a count of one. The chain recombines TRBV7-6 with TRBJ2-3, with TRBD2 matching over 10 bases. Trimming removed 3 bases from V and 6 bases from J; junction bases left unmatched: 12. This CDR3 contains 17 residues. Germline V CDR1 and CDR2: SGHVS, FNYEAQ. CDR3 coding DNA: TGTGCCAGCAGCTTCATCGCTAGCGGGAGTTATCCCGATACGCAGTATTTT. Translating gives CASSFIASGSYPDTQYF.

V gene TRBV7-7 combines with J gene TRBJ2-1, with 8 bases identical to TRBD2. Unmatched junction bases numbered 11, after V lost 3 bases and J lost 7 bases. CDR1 and CDR2 from the germline V gene are SSHAT and FNYEAQ (reference sequence). The CDR3 has 16 residues. DNA for the CDR3: TGTGCCAGCAGCTTGACTCTGGCAGCGGGAGTTAATGAGCAGTTCTTC. Protein: CASSLTLAAGVNEQFF.